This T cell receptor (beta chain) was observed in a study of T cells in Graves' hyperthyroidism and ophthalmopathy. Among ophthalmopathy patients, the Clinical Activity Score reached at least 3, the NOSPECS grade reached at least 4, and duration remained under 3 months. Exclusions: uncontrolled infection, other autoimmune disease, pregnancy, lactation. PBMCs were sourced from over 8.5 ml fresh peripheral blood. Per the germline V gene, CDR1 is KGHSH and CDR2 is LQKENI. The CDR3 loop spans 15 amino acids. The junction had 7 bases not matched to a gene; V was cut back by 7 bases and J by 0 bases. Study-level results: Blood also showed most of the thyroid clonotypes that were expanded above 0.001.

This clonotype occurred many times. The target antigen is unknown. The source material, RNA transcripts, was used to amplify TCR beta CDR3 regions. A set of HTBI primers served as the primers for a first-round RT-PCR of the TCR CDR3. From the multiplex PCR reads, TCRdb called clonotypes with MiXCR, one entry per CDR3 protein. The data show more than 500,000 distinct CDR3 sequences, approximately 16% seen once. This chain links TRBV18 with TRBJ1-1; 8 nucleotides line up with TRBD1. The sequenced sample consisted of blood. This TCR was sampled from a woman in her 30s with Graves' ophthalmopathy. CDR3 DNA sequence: TGTGCCAGCTTATTTGAGACAGGGGTGAACACTGAAGCTTTCTTT. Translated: CASLFETGVNTEAFF.